These T cell receptor beta chains were read from a single sample in a study of shared clonotypes between healthy human individuals. The repertoire was sequenced with immunoSEQ multiplex PCR; TCRdb's copy has only in-frame clones and lacks some. Here the sample spans some 2,000,000 clones, about 95% being singletons. The specimen sequenced was naive CD8+ T cells sorted from blood. All receptors come from a man younger than 30 in good health. Each CDR3 is given with its conserved first and last residue. The D gene is left open where the match is weak. Some rows mark clone size as missing; the rest say once, few, many or name a class of expanded clone.

>TRBV27|TRBD2|TRBJ2-1|-
CASSLLAGGVNEQFF
TGTGCCAGCAGTTTATTAGCGGGAGGGGTCAATGAGCAGTTCTTC
>TRBV6-6|-|TRBJ2-7|-
CASSYGHYYEQYF
TGTGCCAGCAGTTACGGGCATTACTACGAGCAGTACTTC
>TRBV7-9|TRBD2|TRBJ2-3|-
CASSFLAGGTDTQYF
TGTGCCAGCAGCTTCCTAGCGGGGGGGACAGATACGCAGTATTTT
>TRBV15|-|TRBJ2-5|-
CATSRAPGQDAETQYF
TGTGCCACCAGCAGAGCCCCGGGGCAGGATGCAGAGACCCAGTACTTC
>TRBV7-6|-|TRBJ2-1|-
CASSLEGTVDRVF
TGTGCCAGCAGCTTAGAAGGGACTGTCGACCGAGTCTTC
>TRBV14|-|TRBJ2-1|-
CASSLPDRYNEQFF
TGTGCCAGCAGCCTCCCGGACAGATACAATGAGCAGTTCTTC
>TRBV2|-|TRBJ2-3|-
CASSPRLLTTDTQYF
TGTGCCAGCAGTCCCAGACTCTTAACCACAGATACGCAGTATTTT
>TRBV6-6|-|TRBJ1-6|once
CASSSQAYSGSPLHF
TGTGCCAGCAGTTCTCAAGCGTATTCGGGGTCACCCCTCCACTTT
>TRBV28|-|TRBJ2-4|-
CASSQVTEVAKNIQYF
TGTGCCAGCTCCCAGGTAACAGAAGTAGCCAAAAACATTCAGTACTTC
>TRBV27|-|TRBJ1-6|-
CASSLMGSYSPLHF
TGTGCCAGCAGTTTAATGGGGAGTTATTCACCCCTCCACTTT
>TRBV6-5|-|TRBJ2-2|-
CASSRDKRTGELFF
TGTGCCAGCAGTAGGGACAAGCGGACCGGGGAGCTGTTTTTT
>TRBV7-9|-|TRBJ2-5|-
CASSLNRVETQYF
TGTGCCAGCAGCTTAAACAGGGTAGAGACCCAGTACTTC
>TRBV10-3|-|TRBJ2-2|-
CAISGTGGGAESGELFF
TGTGCCATCAGTGGAACTGGGGGGGGCGCTGAGTCCGGGGAGCTGTTTTTT
>TRBV30|-|TRBJ1-1|few
CAWSPGNTEAFF
TGTGCCTGGAGTCCAGGGAACACTGAAGCTTTCTTT
>TRBV6-4|-|TRBJ2-2|-
CASSDPRELFF
TGTGCCAGCAGTGACCCCAGGGAGCTGTTTTTT
>TRBV5-6|TRBD1|TRBJ1-1|-
CASSLLGQGLGTEAFF
TGTGCCAGCAGCTTGTTGGGACAGGGTTTGGGCACTGAAGCTTTCTTT
>TRBV7-9|TRBD1|TRBJ2-7|-
CASSWGTATYEQYF
TGTGCCAGCAGCTGGGGGACAGCAACCTACGAGCAGTACTTC